This T cell receptor beta chain came from a study of T cell responses to AZD1222 COVID-19 vaccine. Turning to this clone: What it binds is unknown.

Trimming took off 0 bases at V and 1 base at J, with 12 bases between the two ends. The CDR3 sequence is 16 residues long. Germline-derived CDR1 and CDR2 are SGHTA and FQGTGA. General study results and limits: The donor group comprised mostly white British people and more females; the analysis possibly underestimated clonal diversity.

Profiled with immunoSEQ multiplex PCR; TCRdb holds only in-frame clones, not every one. Of approximately 190,000 clones listed, roughly 92% are singletons. The material was peripheral blood, obtained on day 0 of AZD1222 vaccination. This TCR was sampled from an adult in good health. This chain connects TRBV7-3 to TRBJ1-1; D possibly corresponds to TRBD1 (5 bases). CDR3 nucleotide sequence: TGTGCCAGCAGCTTAACTTATGGGGGAAAGAACACTGAAGCTTTCTTT. It encodes CASSLTYGGKNTEAFF.